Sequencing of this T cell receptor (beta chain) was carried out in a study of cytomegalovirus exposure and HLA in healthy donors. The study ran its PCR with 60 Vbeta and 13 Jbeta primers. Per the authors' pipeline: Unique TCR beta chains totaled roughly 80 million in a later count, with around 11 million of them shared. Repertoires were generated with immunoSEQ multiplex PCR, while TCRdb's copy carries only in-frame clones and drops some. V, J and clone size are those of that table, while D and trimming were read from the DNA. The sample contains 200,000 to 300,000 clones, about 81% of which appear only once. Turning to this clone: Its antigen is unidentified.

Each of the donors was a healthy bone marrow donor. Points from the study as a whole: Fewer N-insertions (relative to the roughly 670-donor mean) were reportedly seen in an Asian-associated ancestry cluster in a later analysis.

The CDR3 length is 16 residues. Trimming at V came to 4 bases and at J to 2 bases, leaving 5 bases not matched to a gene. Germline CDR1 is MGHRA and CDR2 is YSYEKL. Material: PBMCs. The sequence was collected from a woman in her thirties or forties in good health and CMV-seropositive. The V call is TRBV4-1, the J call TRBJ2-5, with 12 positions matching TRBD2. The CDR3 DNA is TGCGCCAGCAGCCTACTAGCGGGGGGACCTCAAGAGACCCAGTACTTC. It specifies CASSLLAGGPQETQYF.